These T cell receptor beta chains were read from a single sample in a study of cytomegalovirus exposure and HLA in healthy donors. Using immunoSEQ multiplex PCR, the repertoire was profiled, and TCRdb retains in-frame clones only, with some absent. Among over 90,000 clones, about 95% were seen once, and the ten largest hold 0.7% to 0.9%. The material sequenced was PBMCs. These receptors originate from a woman aged 18-29 years in good health and CMV-seronegative. The CDR3 runs from the conserved cysteine through the conserved F or W. The D gene is left open where the match is weak. Expanded clones get a size class; other rows say once, few or many, or leave the size out.

>NA|TRBV19|15|NA|TRBJ1-3
CASSTGHRKGNTIYF
TGTGCCAGTAGTACCGGACACAGAAAAGGAAACACCATATATTTT
>NA|TRBV5-4|14|TRBD1|TRBJ1-2
CASSPGTGAYGYTF
TGTGCCAGCAGCCCCGGGACAGGGGCCTATGGCTACACCTTC
>NA|TRBV15|16|NA|TRBJ1-4
CATSRRARATNEKLFF
TGTGCCACCAGCAGACGAGCACGGGCAACTAATGAAAAACTGTTTTTT
>NA|TRBV30|14|NA|TRBJ2-7
CAWTPRPESYEQYF
TGTGCCTGGACCCCACGCCCCGAGAGTTACGAGCAGTACTTC
>NA|TRBV7-8|15|NA|TRBJ1-3
CASSLEPSSGNTIYF
TGTGCCAGCAGCTTAGAACCGAGCTCTGGAAACACCATATATTTT
>NA|TRBV7-9|15|NA|TRBJ2-5
CASRTVRGSGETQYF
TGTGCCAGCAGGACGGTGAGGGGGTCAGGAGAGACCCAGTACTTC
>NA|TRBV12-5|16|NA|TRBJ1-5
CASGSGRGEVGQPQHF
TGTGCTAGTGGTTCCGGTCGGGGGGAGGTTGGTCAGCCCCAGCATTTT
>NA|TRBV9|14|NA|TRBJ2-7
CASSVGLAASEQYF
TGTGCCAGCAGCGTAGGACTTGCGGCCTCCGAGCAGTACTTC
>NA|TRBV6-4|16|TRBD1|TRBJ1-5
CASSTEAGQGNQPQHF
TGTGCCAGCAGTACTGAAGCGGGACAGGGAAATCAGCCCCAGCATTTT
>NA|TRBV28|15|NA|TRBJ1-5
CASTEAPRVPQPQHF
TGTGCCAGCACCGAGGCCCCCCGAGTACCTCAGCCCCAGCATTTT
>NA|TRBV5-8|16|NA|TRBJ1-4
CASSLGSIAGEEKLFF
TGTGCCAGCAGCTTGGGGTCGATCGCAGGGGAGGAAAAACTGTTTTTT
>NA|TRBV5-8|16|NA|TRBJ2-1
CASILDGSYFYNEQFF
TGTGCCAGCATCCTAGACGGAAGTTATTTTTACAATGAGCAGTTCTTC
>NA|TRBV7-2|13|NA|TRBJ2-5
CASSSLAQETQYF
TGTGCCAGCAGCTCACTAGCTCAAGAGACCCAGTACTTC
>NA|TRBV6-1|13|NA|TRBJ1-4
CASSVGLWEKLFF
TGTGCCAGCAGTGTCGGTCTCTGGGAAAAACTGTTTTTT
>NA|TRBV4-3|16|TRBD1|TRBJ1-5
CASSQESGRGNQPQHF
TGCGCCAGCAGCCAAGAAAGTGGCAGGGGGAATCAGCCCCAGCATTTT
>NA|TRBV6-5|14|NA|TRBJ2-5
CASSYSRLQETQYF
TGTGCCAGCAGTTACTCTCGACTGCAAGAGACCCAGTACTTC
>NA|TRBV15|14|TRBD1|TRBJ1-1
CATSRGQGNTEAFF
TGTGCCACCAGCAGGGGACAGGGAAACACTGAAGCTTTCTTT
>once|TRBV5-6|19|TRBD1|TRBJ2-3
CASSAAGTGLSHGGDTQYF
TGTGCCAGCAGCGCTGCGGGGACAGGACTATCCCATGGGGGAGATACGCAGTATTTT
>NA|TRBV5-6|18|TRBD1|TRBJ1-2
CASSSPGQGASSNYGYTF
TGTGCCAGCAGCTCTCCGGGACAGGGGGCATCCTCTAACTATGGCTACACCTTC
>NA|TRBV29-1|14|TRBD1|TRBJ1-2
CSVSGTVRGYGYTF
TGCAGCGTTTCAGGGACAGTCAGGGGATATGGCTACACCTTC
>NA|TRBV29-1|13|NA|TRBJ1-1
CSVEETGGVRAFF
TGCAGCGTTGAAGAGACGGGGGGCGTTCGAGCTTTCTTT
>NA|TRBV7-2|14|NA|TRBJ2-3
CASSANPGTDTQYF
TGTGCCAGCAGCGCCAATCCGGGCACAGATACGCAGTATTTT
>NA|TRBV4-3|16|TRBD2|TRBJ2-2
CASSQDMGGEAGELFF
TGCGCCAGCAGCCAAGACATGGGGGGGGAGGCCGGGGAGCTGTTTTTT
>once|TRBV27|14|NA|TRBJ1-2
CASSPAILNYGYTF
TGTGCCAGCAGTCCAGCGATCCTTAACTATGGCTACACCTTC
>NA|TRBV2|13|TRBD2|TRBJ2-1
CASSHTPPGGEFF
TGTGCCAGCAGCCACACCCCCCCTGGGGGGGAATTCTTC
>NA|TRBV30|12|NA|TRBJ2-5
CAWLPGTETQYF
TGTGCCTGGCTCCCGGGAACCGAGACCCAGTACTTC
>NA|TRBV12-5|14|NA|TRBJ2-5
CASSRDTLQETQYF
TGTGCTAGTAGCCGGGACACCTTACAAGAGACCCAGTACTTC
>NA|TRBV5-1|16|TRBD2|TRBJ2-2
CASSPLAGRNTGELFF
TGCGCCAGCAGCCCCCTAGCGGGGAGGAACACCGGGGAGCTGTTTTTT
>NA|TRBV10-2|14|TRBD1|TRBJ1-5
CASSEDRVDQPQHF
TGCGCCAGCAGTGAGGACAGGGTCGATCAGCCCCAGCATTTT
>NA|TRBV19|14|TRBD1|TRBJ2-2
CASSTDRESGELFF
TGTGCCAGTAGTACCGACAGGGAGTCCGGGGAGCTGTTTTTT
>NA|TRBV12-5|16|NA|TRBJ2-3
CASTGASVFGTDTQYF
TGTGCTAGTACTGGGGCTAGCGTTTTCGGCACAGATACGCAGTATTTT
>NA|TRBV6-1|14|NA|TRBJ2-7
CASRDRFFEGEQYF
TGTGCCAGCAGAGACAGGTTCTTCGAGGGGGAGCAGTACTTC
>NA|TRBV7-7|18|TRBD1|TRBJ2-7
CASSPRDRGIGDSYEQYF
TGTGCTAGCAGCCCCCGGGACAGGGGGATAGGAGACTCCTACGAGCAGTACTTC
>NA|TRBV21-1|16|NA|TRBJ1-1
CASREGQGVYNTEAFF
TGTGCCAGCAGGGAGGGACAGGGTGTCTACAACACTGAAGCTTTCTTT
>NA|TRBV2|16|NA|TRBJ1-4
CATRGQLFTTNEKLFF
TGTGCCACACGAGGACAGTTGTTTACGACTAATGAAAAACTGTTTTTT
>NA|TRBV6-5|15|NA|TRBJ2-1
CASTSVGSSYNEQFF
TGTGCCAGCACTTCCGTTGGGAGCTCCTACAATGAGCAGTTCTTC
>NA|TRBV30|12|NA|TRBJ1-1
CAWSTWNTEAFF
TGTGCCTGGTCGACATGGAACACTGAAGCTTTCTTT
>NA|TRBV29-1|14|NA|TRBJ2-1
CSVRVVGGYNEQFF
TGCAGCGTCCGCGTGGTGGGGGGCTACAATGAGCAGTTCTTC
>NA|TRBV25-1|12|NA|TRBJ2-5
CASSEWSETQYF
TGTGCCAGCAGTGAATGGAGTGAGACCCAGTACTTC
>NA|TRBV7-9|16|TRBD2|TRBJ2-7
CASSYQLAGGFLEQYF
TGTGCCAGCAGCTACCAACTAGCGGGAGGTTTTCTCGAGCAGTACTTC
>NA|TRBV7-3|15|TRBD2|TRBJ2-1
CASSSGLLLQDEQFF
TGTGCCAGCAGCTCGGGACTACTTCTTCAAGATGAGCAGTTCTTC
>NA|TRBV5-6|16|NA|TRBJ2-1
CASSLWADTLYNEQFF
TGTGCCAGCAGCTTGTGGGCTGACACGCTATACAATGAGCAGTTCTTC
>NA|TRBV2|13|NA|TRBJ2-7
CASRGGQTYEQYF
TGTGCCAGCAGGGGGGGACAGACCTACGAGCAGTACTTC
>NA|TRBV5-6|14|TRBD1|TRBJ1-4
CASSRDRVDEKLFF
TGTGCCAGCAGTAGGGACAGGGTTGACGAAAAACTGTTTTTT
>NA|TRBV4-3|16|TRBD2|TRBJ2-1
CASSQIAGAVHNEQFF
TGCGCCAGCAGCCAGATAGCGGGGGCCGTACACAATGAGCAGTTCTTC
>once|TRBV7-2|17|TRBD1|TRBJ1-5
CASSPFTGTGGRQPQHF
TGTGCCAGCAGCCCTTTTACCGGGACAGGGGGACGGCAGCCCCAGCATTTT
>NA|TRBV20-1|10|NA|TRBJ2-1
CSATLLEQFF
TGCAGTGCCACGTTACTTGAGCAGTTCTTC
>NA|TRBV27|15|NA|TRBJ2-7
CASSPALAFNHEQYF
TGTGCCAGCTCTCCCGCTCTAGCGTTTAATCACGAGCAGTACTTC
>NA|TRBV5-1|17|TRBD2|TRBJ2-1
CASSLAAGGPSYNEQFF
TGCGCCAGCAGCTTGGCGGCGGGAGGGCCTTCCTACAATGAGCAGTTCTTC
>NA|TRBV19|15|NA|TRBJ2-7
CASTKTISSSYEQYF
TGTGCCAGTACAAAGACAATCTCAAGCTCCTACGAGCAGTACTTC
>NA|TRBV9|16|TRBD2|TRBJ2-1
CASSTVAGGPLNEQFF
TGTGCCAGCAGCACCGTAGCGGGAGGGCCTTTGAATGAGCAGTTCTTC
>once|TRBV6-5|14|NA|TRBJ1-1
CASSYREVGTEAFF
TGTGCCAGCAGTTACAGGGAGGTGGGCACTGAAGCTTTCTTT
>NA|TRBV27|17|NA|TRBJ2-1
CASSLTSSGVSYNEQFF
TGTGCCAGCAGTTTAACGTCTTCGGGAGTATCCTACAATGAGCAGTTCTTC
>NA|TRBV5-8|15|TRBD1|TRBJ1-1
CASRGNRGIDTEAFF
TGTGCCAGCAGAGGGAACAGGGGAATCGACACTGAAGCTTTCTTT
>once|TRBV7-2|18|TRBD2|TRBJ2-3
CASSLDRAGGRGTDTQYF
TGTGCCAGCAGCTTAGATCGGGCGGGGGGGCGAGGCACAGATACGCAGTATTTT